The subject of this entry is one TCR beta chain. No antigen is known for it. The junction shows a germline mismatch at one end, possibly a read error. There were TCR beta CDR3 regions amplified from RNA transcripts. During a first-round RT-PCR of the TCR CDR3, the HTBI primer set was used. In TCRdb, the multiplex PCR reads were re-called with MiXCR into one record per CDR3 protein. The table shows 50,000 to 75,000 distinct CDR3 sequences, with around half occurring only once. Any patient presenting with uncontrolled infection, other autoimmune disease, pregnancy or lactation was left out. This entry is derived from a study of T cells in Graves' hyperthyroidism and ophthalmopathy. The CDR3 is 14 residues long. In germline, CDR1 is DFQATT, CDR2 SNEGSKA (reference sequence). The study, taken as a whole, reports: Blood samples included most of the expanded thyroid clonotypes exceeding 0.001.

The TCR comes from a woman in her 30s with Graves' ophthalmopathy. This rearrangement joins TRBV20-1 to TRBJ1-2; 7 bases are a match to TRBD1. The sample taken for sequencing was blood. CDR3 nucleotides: TGCAGTGCCATTAGACAGGGACTTAACTATGGCAACACCTTC. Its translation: CSAIRQGLNYGNTF.